A selection of T cell receptor beta chains follows, all from one sample in a study of blood T cells in healthy people across ages. A single record per CDR3 protein comes from TCRdb applying MiXCR to the 5' RACE reads. Of around 780,000 distinct CDR3 sequences detected, around 50% appear once; the ten largest clones hold under 30%. The sequencing input was blood. The receptors come from a man aged 40-50 years in good health. CDR3s include the opening cysteine and the closing phenylalanine or tryptophan. Each record gives: CDR3 length, D gene, V gene, clone size, J gene, CDR3 DNA, CDR3 protein. The D gene is left open where the match is weak. Only some rows state a clone size, as once, few, many or a class for expanded clones.

>13|TRBD2|TRBV20-1|.|TRBJ2-7
TGCAGTTTTGGACTAGCGGGAGCGTACGAGCAGTACTTC
CSFGLAGAYEQYF
>18|.|TRBV5-5|.|TRBJ2-3
TGTGCCAGCAGCTTTCAAGGTAACCGATTCGCGGAGAGGGATACGCAGTATTTT
CASSFQGNRFAERDTQYF
>18|.|TRBV7-2|.|TRBJ2-1
TGTGCCAGCAGTTTCCAGAGTACAGGGTCGGCTTTATTGGATGAGCAGTTCTTC
CASSFQSTGSALLDEQFF
>13|.|TRBV20-1|.|TRBJ2-7
TGCAGTGCTAGTTCGGACGGACCCTACGAGCAGTACTTC
CSASSDGPYEQYF
>15|TRBD1|TRBV29-1|.|TRBJ1-4
TGCAGCGTCGGTACAGGGGGCGCGATAAATGAAAAGCTGTTTTTT
CSVGTGGAINEKLFF
>16|.|TRBV7-2|few|TRBJ2-3
TGTGCCAGCAGCCCGACCGGGCGGGCCGGTACAGATACGCAGTATTTT
CASSPTGRAGTDTQYF
>14|TRBD1|TRBV2|.|TRBJ2-7
TGTGCCGGAGGACAGGGGGCTTCCTACAATGAGCAGTACTTC
CAGGQGASYNEQYF
>15|.|TRBV4-3|.|TRBJ2-3
TGCGCCAGCAAAGCGGGCCAGGGGCTCACAGATACGCAGTATTTT
CASKAGQGLTDTQYF
>15|TRBD1|TRBV5-1|.|TRBJ2-3
TGCGCCAGCAGCCCTGGGGACAGGTCCACAGATACGCAGTATTTT
CASSPGDRSTDTQYF
>15|.|TRBV4-3|few|TRBJ2-3
TGCGCCAGCAGCCAAGACAGGGCTAGCACAGATACGCAGTATTTT
CASSQDRASTDTQYF
>15|TRBD2|TRBV7-8|.|TRBJ2-7
TGTGCCAGCAGCTTAAACCGACTAGCTGGGGACGAGCAGTACTTC
CASSLNRLAGDEQYF